Given below is one TCR beta chain in context. Per the study methods: Amplifying reference gene primers gave estimates of nucleated cell counts. Produced via immunoSEQ multiplex PCR; TCRdb's table is partial and in-frame only. From that table come the V and J calls and clone size; the DNA was used to work out D and trimming. Among around 200,000 clones listed, approximately 84% were seen once. This specimen belongs to a study of blood T cell repertoires in COVID-19. Study background: The United States, Italy and Spain provided the acute and convalescent COVID-19 samples. T cells, B-cell-depleted T cells, or PBMCs supplied cDNA or gDNA.

This CDR3 has 15 residues. The germline gives CDR1 MDHEN, CDR2 SYDVKM. Trimming took off 3 bases at V and 3 bases at J, with 12 bases between the two ends. The receptor was isolated from a man aged 35 to 55 with active or convalescent COVID-19. The rearrangement uses TRBV28 and TRBJ1-5; weak D call: TRBD1 (5 bases). Sequenced: peripheral blood. CDR3 amino acids: CASSFVGAINQPQHF. The CDR3, as DNA: TGTGCCAGCAGTTTTGTAGGGGCGATCAATCAGCCCCAGCATTTT.